This entry describes one T cell receptor (beta chain). This clone was counted a single time. The clone's antigen remains unknown. Nothing much larger sits one base from this clone, and base qualities are not available. From the cysteine through the phenylalanine, the CDR3 covers 11 amino acids. Of all the DNA, just the CDR3 is kept, 33 bases in frame from base 1. The trim is 6 bases for V and 9 bases for J, with a gap of 12 bases between the germline ends. CDR1 and CDR2 are drawn from the germline V gene: SQVTM, ANQGSEA. This sample is part of a study of cytomegalovirus exposure and HLA in healthy donors (dated by TCRdb to the late 2010s). With respect to the entire study: An earlier analysis of several hundred of the donors reported approximately 260 Gb of sequence data and around 100 million unique TCR beta sequences obtained from around 180 million T cells. To predict cytomegalovirus infection status, the study brought together high-throughput TCR immunosequencing, statistical association of individual TCRs with disease status, and machine learning. The number of donors typed differed by locus, with about 629-640 for A, B, C, DRB1 and DQB1, more than 500 for DQA1, 606 for DPA1, and 472 for DPB1. Along with the roughly 700-subject first cohort, a separate validation cohort of about 110 different subjects was used. The T cell repertoires of under 750 subjects were profiled by immunosequencing and related to cytomegalovirus serostatus. A later genetic analysis took genome-wide SNP genotypes for about 55% of the 666 donors and used that subset as a discovery cohort. Donor age, sex, ethnicity and CMV serostatus were compiled alongside the repertoire data. Of the 300 to 500 genotyped donors, roughly 80% were placed in the genetic ancestry cluster associated with self-reported Caucasian donors. Around 330 gigabases of sequencing data and around 90 million unique TCR sequences made up an early release that covered under 750 HLA-typed donors. Class I and class II HLA loci were covered by the typing at four-digit resolution. The study was designed to test whether signatures of past pathogen exposure could be identified by cataloging public T cell receptors. Every discovery cohort repertoire had been produced on one sequencing platform. Five DR-DQ haplotypes were treated as single units for association and clustering because of strong linkage in the cohort. Rather than using new phenotypic data, the later analysis identified candidate immune exposures from TCR beta sequences and from how often those sequences occurred across donors. An earlier analysis of fewer than 750 of the donors used high-throughput TCR beta sequencing to judge whether each TCR beta V gene segment behaved as functional or pseudogenic. A later analysis re-examined previously published TCR beta repertoires from more than 650 donors and added high-resolution HLA genotyping to investigate patterns of TCR occurrence. Across approximately 400 genotyped donors of the cohort, an average of about 240,000 unique TCR beta nucleotide sequences per donor were sequenced, and roughly 20% of those sequences were non-productive. What the authors observed across the whole study: The sequencing pipeline was judged likely to have produced a cluster of highly shared sequence variants as a technical artifact. A later analysis found that HLA-associated TCR beta chains were more clonally expanded and had lower generation probabilities than equally common non-associated chains. Because the 87-base-pair reads could not distinguish some IMGT-functional V segments, including TRBV6-2 and TRBV6-3, those segments were excluded. V-gene and J-gene trimming of TCR beta chains was associated with a missense DCLRE1C variant in a later genetic analysis, and the association was replicated in an independent cohort. Because some donors lacked HLA typing at each locus, the association tests relied only on the typed subset. A further reported finding was that TCR beta sequences accurately predicted the HLA-A and HLA-B alleles for most subjects in the first cohort. Several of the top co-occurrence clusters appeared to be linked to parvovirus B19, influenza, CMV and Epstein-Barr virus, according to a later analysis. According to a later analysis, TCR association rates differed among HLA loci, with DRB1 alleles showing the most associated TCRs and HLA-C alleles showing the fewest. Strong co-occurrence of HLA alleles, especially DR and DQ, made assigning TCR associations to individual alleles difficult. Because counts were too low, some 17 rarely observed V segments, including chromosome 9 orphons, were left out of the earlier analysis of 587 of the donors. A few of the identified cytomegalovirus-associated TCR beta chains were confirmed in vitro to be specific for cytomegalovirus antigens. A later analysis found that most CMV-associated TCR beta chains appeared HLA-restricted, with HLA associations seemingly driven largely by CMV exposure. In both the original and validation cohorts, the classifier was reported to diagnose cytomegalovirus status with high specificity and sensitivity. A later analysis associated 17,000 or so TCR beta sequences with specific HLA alleles at a false discovery rate of 0.05. The only immune exposure information available for the cohort was CMV serostatus. Only TCR beta chains were sequenced in this cohort, and the absence of alpha or paired-chain data limited detectable features. Most TCR sequences were seen in very few donors, while some public TCRs were found in many individuals. A later genetic analysis reported fewer N-insertions in productive TCRs among donors in an Asian-associated ancestry cluster than the roughly 620-donor mean. Correlated functional status among segregating V segments might be attributable to linkage disequilibrium, but an unknown experimental factor could not be ruled out. The study listed approximately 160 TCR beta chains as associated with cytomegalovirus. It was suggested by the authors that the approach could potentially be generalized to other disease states and immunological phenotypes. In an earlier analysis of some 550 of the donors, most TCR beta V segments were observed in productive rearrangements about 90% or about 30% of the time, broadly matching IMGT annotations. Presence/absence analyses assumed roughly uniform sequencing depth across donors, an assumption that may not hold.

The cohort consisted of approximately 670 healthy bone marrow donors. At the time of sampling, every cohort member was nominally healthy, though immune exposures that went unrecorded were likely present. The donor was CMV seronegative and belonged to the group of under 400 seronegative cohort members. A peripheral blood sample was provided by each donor, and peripheral blood mononuclear cells were used for TCR beta sequencing. Genomic DNA extraction from the blood cell samples was performed with the Qiagen DNeasy Blood Extraction Kit. The library was obtained by the immunoSEQ multiplex PCR assay. The multiplex PCR relied on a mix of 60 forward primers for TCR Vbeta segments and 13 reverse primers for TCR Jbeta segments. The CDR3 region of rearranged TCR beta genes was amplified from genomic DNA with a multiplex PCR assay. On the Illumina HiSeq System, the amplified TCR beta libraries were sequenced as 87-base-pair reads. The paper's data handling went like this. A later analysis tallied 75 million to 95 million unique TCR beta chains across the approximately 670 repertoires, and some 10 million of those chains were shared by two or more donors. Raw reads were error-corrected and collapsed into unique sequences with a nearest-neighbor algorithm that merged closely related sequences to remove PCR and sequencing errors. V, D and J gene segments were assigned by aligning CDR3 sequences to IMGT reference sequences. For a sequence to be retained, a match of at least six nucleotides was required to both a V gene segment and a J gene segment. A rearrangement counted as productive if the CDR3 had no stop codons and remained in frame with V and J, and every other rearrangement counted as non-productive. CDR3 was defined according to IMGT convention as the region running from the second conserved V-encoded cysteine to the conserved J-encoded phenylalanine. Sequences without an unambiguous match to a single V gene segment were excluded from the earlier analysis of 587 of the donors. In an earlier analysis of about 590 of the donors, a V segment was called functional when productive rearrangements were above 56.7%, and segregating when the standard deviation between donors exceeded 5%. A statistical classification framework was built to diagnose cytomegalovirus status from the catalog of TCR beta chain sequences. In a later analysis, TCR nucleotide sequences were compared against IMGT/GENE-DB human TR gene sequences so that V and J genes could be assigned. Using the TCRdist pipeline, a later analysis assigned CDR3 sequences along with most-parsimonious VDJ recombination scenarios. In a later analysis, each TCR beta chain was defined by its CDR3 amino acid sequence together with its V-gene family, and reads without a unique V-gene family were excluded. A later analysis removed roughly 590 highly shared, low-generation-probability nucleotide sequences to deal with suspected cross-contamination and a sequencing artifact. For each public chain, a later analysis derived a clonal expansion index from normalized ranks of inferred template counts within each repertoire. In a later analysis, generation probabilities were computed using a VDJ recombination model fitted to out-of-frame rearrangements, and the results were checked against IGoR. Hypergeometric tests were used in a later analysis to score TCR-TCR, TCR-HLA and TCR-CMV co-occurrence, with a repertoire-size bias correction applied to the TCR pairs. To estimate false discovery rates, a later analysis permuted the HLA or CMV assignments 20 times. In a later analysis, co-occurring TCRs were grouped with DBSCAN, and TCRdist sequence similarity was added when clustering was performed within HLA-allele-positive subsets. For co-occurrence clustering, repertoires with fewer than 30,000 or more than 120,000 public chains were excluded, along with several repertoires with anomalous nucleotide sharing. As stored in TCRdb, this immuneACCESS dataset retains in-frame rearrangements with V and J assigned. A fraction of the clones does not appear; measured against another copy, unresolved V genes explain less than half of the discrepancy, and the remainder lacks a known reason. V, J and clone size reflect that table, while D and trimming were determined from the DNA. Present in this sample are around 160,000 clones, around 75% of which were seen just once. 4.9% of the sample rests with the top ten.

Input material: PBMCs. This chain joins TRBV29-1 to TRBJ2-1; TRBD2 is a weak D gene call, 5 bases matching. The sequence derives from a male donor in good health and CMV-seronegative. Here is the DNA: TGCAGCGTCGGAGGTCTGGGTGAGCAGTTCTTC. This translates into CSVGGLGEQFF.